A selection of T cell receptor beta chains follows, all from one sample in a study of cytomegalovirus exposure and HLA in healthy donors. The method was immunoSEQ multiplex PCR; TCRdb's version includes in-frame clones alone and lacks a portion of them. The table has more than 65,000 clones, under 85% seen once. The sample comprised PBMCs. These receptors originate from a woman between 40 and 50 years old in good health and CMV-seropositive. Both conserved end residues are part of each CDR3. The D gene is left open where the match is weak. Clone size is stated in some rows and not others, as once, few, many or a class when expanded.

v_gene: TRBV27; j_gene: TRBJ1-1; d_gene: NA; abundance: NA; CDR3aa: CASNPGFGRMNTEAFF; CDR3nt: TGTGCCAGCAACCCTGGTTTCGGGAGGATGAACACTGAAGCTTTCTTT
v_gene: TRBV7-8; j_gene: TRBJ2-6; d_gene: NA; abundance: NA; CDR3aa: CASSPTGTSGANVLTF; CDR3nt: TGTGCCAGCAGCCCAACAGGCACTTCTGGGGCCAACGTCCTGACTTTC
v_gene: TRBV4-1; j_gene: TRBJ2-7; d_gene: NA; abundance: NA; CDR3aa: CASSQAVTGYEQYF; CDR3nt: TGCGCCAGCAGCCAAGCGGTCACCGGTTACGAGCAGTACTTC
v_gene: TRBV4-2; j_gene: TRBJ2-1; d_gene: NA; abundance: NA; CDR3aa: CASSQAPHQFF; CDR3nt: TGTGCCAGCAGCCAAGCCCCCCATCAGTTCTTC
v_gene: TRBV30; j_gene: TRBJ1-4; d_gene: TRBD1; abundance: NA; CDR3aa: CAWSDPLRDRGEKLFF; CDR3nt: TGTGCCTGGAGTGATCCCCTCCGGGACAGGGGTGAAAAACTGTTTTTT
v_gene: TRBV5-1; j_gene: TRBJ2-7; d_gene: NA; abundance: NA; CDR3aa: CASSLSGSSYEQYF; CDR3nt: TGCGCCAGCAGCTTGTCGGGGAGCTCCTACGAGCAGTACTTC
v_gene: TRBV19; j_gene: TRBJ1-1; d_gene: TRBD1; abundance: NA; CDR3aa: CASSIDRAGEAFF; CDR3nt: TGTGCCAGTAGTATCGACAGGGCCGGGGAAGCTTTCTTT
v_gene: TRBV28; j_gene: TRBJ2-6; d_gene: NA; abundance: NA; CDR3aa: CASSPTYSRSGANVLTF; CDR3nt: TGTGCCAGCAGCCCCACTTATAGTCGCTCTGGGGCCAACGTCCTGACTTTC
v_gene: TRBV19; j_gene: TRBJ2-6; d_gene: TRBD2; abundance: once; CDR3aa: CASRSGGASGANVLTF; CDR3nt: TGTGCCAGCCGAAGCGGGGGGGCCTCTGGGGCCAACGTCCTGACTTTC
v_gene: TRBV19; j_gene: TRBJ1-1; d_gene: TRBD1; abundance: NA; CDR3aa: CASMDRLNTEAFF; CDR3nt: TGTGCCAGCATGGACAGGCTGAACACTGAAGCTTTCTTT
v_gene: TRBV5-1; j_gene: TRBJ2-7; d_gene: TRBD2; abundance: NA; CDR3aa: CASSPWTSGRATYEQYF; CDR3nt: TGCGCCAGCAGCCCCTGGACTAGCGGGAGGGCCACCTACGAGCAGTACTTC
v_gene: TRBV19; j_gene: TRBJ2-6; d_gene: NA; abundance: NA; CDR3aa: CARQAGGLSSGANVLTF; CDR3nt: TGTGCCAGACAGGCCGGAGGGCTAAGCTCTGGGGCCAACGTCCTGACTTTC
v_gene: TRBV6-6; j_gene: TRBJ2-5; d_gene: TRBD2; abundance: few; CDR3aa: CASRPAGAQETQYF; CDR3nt: TGTGCCAGCAGGCCAGCGGGGGCTCAAGAGACCCAGTACTTC
v_gene: TRBV9; j_gene: TRBJ1-5; d_gene: NA; abundance: NA; CDR3aa: CASSVSPGRNQPQHF; CDR3nt: TGTGCCAGCAGCGTATCCCCAGGGCGCAATCAGCCCCAGCATTTT
v_gene: TRBV19; j_gene: TRBJ2-3; d_gene: TRBD1; abundance: NA; CDR3aa: CASSQGASTDTQYF; CDR3nt: TGTGCCAGTAGCCAGGGGGCAAGCACAGATACGCAGTATTTT
v_gene: TRBV11-2; j_gene: TRBJ1-5; d_gene: NA; abundance: NA; CDR3aa: CASSLDRTENQPQHF; CDR3nt: TGTGCCAGCAGCTTAGATCGGACAGAAAATCAGCCCCAGCATTTT
v_gene: TRBV29-1; j_gene: TRBJ1-2; d_gene: TRBD1; abundance: NA; CDR3aa: CSVAGQGYYGYTF; CDR3nt: TGCAGCGTTGCCGGACAGGGATACTATGGCTACACCTTC
v_gene: TRBV2; j_gene: TRBJ2-2; d_gene: NA; abundance: NA; CDR3aa: CASSEVDGWEKTGELFF; CDR3nt: TGTGCCAGCAGTGAAGTTGATGGGTGGGAGAAAACCGGGGAGCTGTTTTTT
v_gene: TRBV25-1; j_gene: TRBJ1-4; d_gene: NA; abundance: NA; CDR3aa: CASSEYTGLNEKLFF; CDR3nt: TGTGCCAGCAGTGAATATACGGGACTTAATGAAAAACTGTTTTTT
v_gene: TRBV29-1; j_gene: TRBJ2-1; d_gene: NA; abundance: NA; CDR3aa: CSVGEEVYNEQFF; CDR3nt: TGCAGCGTTGGTGAGGAGGTCTACAATGAGCAGTTCTTC
v_gene: TRBV6-1; j_gene: TRBJ1-1; d_gene: NA; abundance: NA; CDR3aa: CASSGGTTSNTEAFF; CDR3nt: TGTGCCAGCAGTGGCGGAACAACTTCGAACACTGAAGCTTTCTTT
v_gene: TRBV5-6; j_gene: TRBJ2-3; d_gene: TRBD2; abundance: NA; CDR3aa: CASSQGTRATDTQYF; CDR3nt: TGTGCCAGCAGCCAGGGGACTAGGGCCACAGATACGCAGTATTTT
v_gene: TRBV6-5; j_gene: TRBJ1-1; d_gene: NA; abundance: NA; CDR3aa: CASSYAEGTEAFF; CDR3nt: TGTGCCAGCAGTTACGCGGAGGGGACTGAAGCTTTCTTT
v_gene: TRBV19; j_gene: TRBJ1-4; d_gene: NA; abundance: few; CDR3aa: CASYSHATNEKLFF; CDR3nt: TGTGCCAGCTACTCGCATGCAACTAATGAAAAACTGTTTTTT
v_gene: TRBV28; j_gene: TRBJ2-2; d_gene: TRBD1; abundance: NA; CDR3aa: CASSLGTGRGTGELFF; CDR3nt: TGTGCCAGCAGCCTGGGGACAGGGAGGGGCACCGGGGAGCTGTTTTTT
v_gene: TRBV6-1; j_gene: TRBJ2-7; d_gene: TRBD1; abundance: few; CDR3aa: CASSDPSGGSLYEQYF; CDR3nt: TGTGCCAGCAGTGACCCTTCAGGGGGATCCCTCTACGAGCAGTACTTC
v_gene: TRBV14; j_gene: TRBJ1-6; d_gene: TRBD1; abundance: NA; CDR3aa: CASRRATGANSPLHF; CDR3nt: TGTGCCAGCAGACGAGCTACAGGGGCGAATTCACCCCTCCACTTT
v_gene: TRBV5-1; j_gene: TRBJ2-7; d_gene: TRBD1; abundance: NA; CDR3aa: CASSPTLLQGAGYEQYF; CDR3nt: TGCGCCAGCAGCCCGACATTATTGCAGGGGGCGGGGTACGAGCAGTACTTC
v_gene: TRBV13; j_gene: TRBJ1-5; d_gene: NA; abundance: once; CDR3aa: CASSLGPVNQPQHF; CDR3nt: TGTGCCAGCAGCTTAGGGCCAGTCAATCAGCCCCAGCATTTT
v_gene: TRBV5-4; j_gene: TRBJ1-1; d_gene: NA; abundance: NA; CDR3aa: CASSPPASWAPDTEAFF; CDR3nt: TGTGCCAGCAGCCCCCCCGCTTCGTGGGCACCAGACACTGAAGCTTTCTTT
v_gene: TRBV9; j_gene: TRBJ2-2; d_gene: NA; abundance: NA; CDR3aa: CASSVAPSGELFF; CDR3nt: TGTGCCAGCAGCGTAGCTCCCTCCGGGGAGCTGTTTTTT
v_gene: TRBV1; j_gene: TRBJ1-4; d_gene: NA; abundance: few; CDR3aa: CTSSHAQARGTNEKLFF; CDR3nt: TGCACCAGCAGCCATGCACAAGCCCGGGGGACTAATGAAAAACTGTTTTTT
v_gene: TRBV6-4; j_gene: TRBJ2-2; d_gene: TRBD2; abundance: NA; CDR3aa: CASSPLAGVTNTGELFF; CDR3nt: TGTGCCAGCAGTCCACTAGCGGGGGTGACTAACACCGGGGAGCTGTTTTTT
v_gene: TRBV30; j_gene: TRBJ2-7; d_gene: NA; abundance: NA; CDR3aa: CAWGTGTYEQYF; CDR3nt: TGTGCCTGGGGTACAGGGACCTACGAGCAGTACTTC
v_gene: TRBV6-6; j_gene: TRBJ1-4; d_gene: NA; abundance: NA; CDR3aa: CATLGSGEEKLFF; CDR3nt: TGTGCCACCCTGGGGTCGGGGGAGGAAAAACTGTTTTTT
v_gene: TRBV5-6; j_gene: TRBJ2-5; d_gene: TRBD2; abundance: NA; CDR3aa: CASSLSGGGFKTQYF; CDR3nt: TGTGCCAGCAGCTTGTCGGGGGGGGGATTCAAGACCCAGTACTTC
v_gene: TRBV9; j_gene: TRBJ1-6; d_gene: NA; abundance: NA; CDR3aa: CASSVDDSRNSPLHF; CDR3nt: TGTGCCAGCAGCGTAGACGACAGCAGAAATTCACCCCTCCACTTT
v_gene: TRBV7-6; j_gene: TRBJ1-1; d_gene: TRBD1; abundance: NA; CDR3aa: CASSLGTGGTLSLNTEAFF; CDR3nt: TGTGCCAGCAGCTTAGGGACAGGGGGTACGTTGTCGTTGAACACTGAAGCTTTCTTT
v_gene: TRBV30; j_gene: TRBJ1-6; d_gene: NA; abundance: NA; CDR3aa: CAWSVQSYNSPLHF; CDR3nt: TGTGCCTGGAGTGTACAGAGTTATAATTCACCCCTCCACTTT
v_gene: TRBV18; j_gene: TRBJ1-2; d_gene: TRBD1; abundance: NA; CDR3aa: CASSPTGQVYGYTF; CDR3nt: TGTGCCAGCTCACCGACGGGACAGGTCTATGGCTACACCTTC
v_gene: TRBV6-1; j_gene: TRBJ2-1; d_gene: TRBD2; abundance: NA; CDR3aa: CASGSSGSYNEQFF; CDR3nt: TGTGCCAGCGGGTCTAGCGGATCCTACAATGAGCAGTTCTTC
v_gene: TRBV28; j_gene: TRBJ2-7; d_gene: NA; abundance: NA; CDR3aa: CASSISATGRSYEQYF; CDR3nt: TGTGCCAGCAGTATCTCGGCGACAGGGAGGTCCTACGAGCAGTACTTC
v_gene: TRBV6-6; j_gene: TRBJ1-2; d_gene: NA; abundance: few; CDR3aa: CASSPDRYHTF; CDR3nt: TGTGCCAGCAGTCCCGACAGGTATCACACCTTC
v_gene: TRBV6-1; j_gene: TRBJ2-3; d_gene: NA; abundance: NA; CDR3aa: CASSESGLWLSTDTQYF; CDR3nt: TGTGCCAGCAGTGAATCGGGGTTGTGGTTGAGCACAGATACGCAGTATTTT
v_gene: TRBV14; j_gene: TRBJ1-2; d_gene: NA; abundance: NA; CDR3aa: CASSQDLAGRYGYTF; CDR3nt: TGTGCCAGCAGCCAAGATCTTGCGGGTCGGTATGGCTACACCTTC
v_gene: TRBV5-1; j_gene: TRBJ1-4; d_gene: NA; abundance: NA; CDR3aa: CASSLDSLREKLFF; CDR3nt: TGCGCCAGCAGCTTGGATTCACTGCGTGAAAAACTGTTTTTT
v_gene: TRBV6-5; j_gene: TRBJ1-5; d_gene: TRBD1; abundance: NA; CDR3aa: CASSLGQGVGQPQHF; CDR3nt: TGTGCCAGCAGCCTCGGACAGGGCGTAGGGCAGCCCCAGCATTTT
v_gene: TRBV7-2; j_gene: TRBJ2-3; d_gene: TRBD2; abundance: NA; CDR3aa: CASSPRTLAGVTTQYF; CDR3nt: TGTGCCAGCAGCCCGCGAACACTAGCGGGAGTCACAACGCAGTATTTT
v_gene: TRBV29-1; j_gene: TRBJ2-7; d_gene: NA; abundance: NA; CDR3aa: CSVLDFPEQYF; CDR3nt: TGCAGCGTCCTGGACTTTCCGGAGCAGTACTTC
v_gene: TRBV5-1; j_gene: TRBJ2-1; d_gene: TRBD1; abundance: NA; CDR3aa: CASSLAPGQGPYEQFF; CDR3nt: TGCGCCAGCAGCTTGGCTCCGGGACAGGGTCCCTATGAGCAGTTCTTC
v_gene: TRBV7-3; j_gene: TRBJ2-5; d_gene: TRBD1; abundance: NA; CDR3aa: CASSSTGDQETQYF; CDR3nt: TGTGCCAGCAGCTCGACAGGGGACCAAGAGACCCAGTACTTC
v_gene: TRBV6-5; j_gene: TRBJ1-1; d_gene: NA; abundance: once; CDR3aa: CASSFAGGTEAFF; CDR3nt: TGTGCCAGCAGTTTCGCGGGTGGCACTGAAGCTTTCTTT
v_gene: TRBV6-5; j_gene: TRBJ1-5; d_gene: TRBD1; abundance: NA; CDR3aa: CASSPDRGRNQPQHF; CDR3nt: TGTGCCAGCAGCCCCGACAGGGGTCGGAATCAGCCCCAGCATTTT
v_gene: TRBV5-4; j_gene: TRBJ2-2; d_gene: NA; abundance: NA; CDR3aa: CASSPSGDTYTGELFF; CDR3nt: TGTGCCAGCAGTCCGTCAGGGGACACCTACACCGGGGAGCTGTTTTTT
v_gene: TRBV5-4; j_gene: TRBJ1-2; d_gene: NA; abundance: NA; CDR3aa: CASSFSGAAPGYTF; CDR3nt: TGTGCCAGCAGCTTTTCAGGGGCCGCGCCGGGCTACACCTTC